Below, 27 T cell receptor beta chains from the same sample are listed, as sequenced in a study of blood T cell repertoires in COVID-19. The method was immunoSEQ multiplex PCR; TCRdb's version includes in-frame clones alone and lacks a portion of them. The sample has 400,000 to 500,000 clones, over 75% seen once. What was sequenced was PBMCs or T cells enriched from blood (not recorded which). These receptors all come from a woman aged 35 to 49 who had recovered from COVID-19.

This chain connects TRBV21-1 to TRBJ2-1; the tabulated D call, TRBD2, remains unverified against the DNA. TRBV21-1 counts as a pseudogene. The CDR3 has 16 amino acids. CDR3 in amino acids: CASSILGTSGSSQRFF. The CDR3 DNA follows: TGTGCCAGCAGCATATTGGGGACTAGCGGGAGCAGTCAGCGGTTCTTC.

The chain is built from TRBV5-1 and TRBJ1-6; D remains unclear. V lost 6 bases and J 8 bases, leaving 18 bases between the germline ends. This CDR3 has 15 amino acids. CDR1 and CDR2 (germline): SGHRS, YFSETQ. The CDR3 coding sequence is TGCGCCAGCACCCGGCTGGGCAATAAGGATTCACCCCTCCACTTT. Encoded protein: CASTRLGNKDSPLHF.

CDR3 region: CASSRDSGIPNYGYTF. The CDR3 DNA reads TGTGCCAGCAGCAGGGACAGTGGTATTCCTAACTATGGCTACACCTTC. The rearrangement links TRBV11-2 to TRBJ1-2, with 7 bases aligning to TRBD1. CDR3 size: 16 residues. Germline V CDR1 and CDR2: SGHAT, FQNNGV. Trimming cost V 5 bases and J 0 bases; bases outside gene matches: 9.

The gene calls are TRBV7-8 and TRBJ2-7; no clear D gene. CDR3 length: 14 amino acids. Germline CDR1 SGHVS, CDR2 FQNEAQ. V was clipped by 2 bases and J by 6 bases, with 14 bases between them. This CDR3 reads CASSLLVSAGEQYF. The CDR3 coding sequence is TGTGCCAGCAGCTTATTAGTTTCCGCCGGCGAGCAGTACTTC.

In DNA, the CDR3 is TGTGCCAGCACCGGGGGTTCGAACACTGAAGCTTTCTTT. It specifies CASTGGSNTEAFF. The chain employs TRBV9 and TRBJ1-1; tentatively, D is TRBD1 (5 bases). The CDR3 extends over 13 amino acids. The V gene lost 6 bases and the J gene lost 1 base, with 10 bases spanning the gap. From germline, CDR1 is SGDLS and CDR2 YYNGEE.

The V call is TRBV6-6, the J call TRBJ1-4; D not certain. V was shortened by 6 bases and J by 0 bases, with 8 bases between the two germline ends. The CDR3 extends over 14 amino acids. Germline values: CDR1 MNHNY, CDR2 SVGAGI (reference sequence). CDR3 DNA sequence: TGTGCCAGCAGAGCCCAACCAACTAATGAAAAACTGTTTTTT. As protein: CASRAQPTNEKLFF.

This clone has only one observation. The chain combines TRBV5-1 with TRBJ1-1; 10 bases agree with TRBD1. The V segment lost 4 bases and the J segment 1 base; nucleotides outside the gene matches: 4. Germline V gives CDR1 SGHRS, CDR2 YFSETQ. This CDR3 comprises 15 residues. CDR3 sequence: CASSTWTGGNTEAFF. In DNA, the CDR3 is TGCGCCAGCAGCACCTGGACAGGGGGGAACACTGAAGCTTTCTTT.

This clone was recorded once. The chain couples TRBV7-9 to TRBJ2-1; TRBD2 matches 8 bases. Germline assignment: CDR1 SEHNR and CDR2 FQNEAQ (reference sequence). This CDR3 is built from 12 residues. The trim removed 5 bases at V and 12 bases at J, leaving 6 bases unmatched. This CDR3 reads CASSGSGIVQFF. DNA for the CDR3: TGTGCCAGCAGCGGTAGCGGGATAGTGCAGTTCTTC.

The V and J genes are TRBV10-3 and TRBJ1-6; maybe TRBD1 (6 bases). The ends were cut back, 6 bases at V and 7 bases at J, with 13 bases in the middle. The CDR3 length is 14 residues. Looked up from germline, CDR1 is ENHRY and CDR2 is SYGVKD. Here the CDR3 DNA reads TGTGCCATCAGAGAACAGGGAGGGAATTCACCCCTCCACTTT. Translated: CAIREQGGNSPLHF.

The CDR3 here is CASSGRGRGIYEQYF. CDR3 DNA: TGTGCCAGCAGTGGTAGGGGGAGGGGTATCTACGAGCAGTACTTC. This rearrangement joins TRBV28 to TRBJ2-7; a possible D gene is TRBD2 (7 bases). Germline V CDR1 and CDR2: MDHEN, SYDVKM. V lost 5 bases and J 3 bases, leaving 17 bases between the germline ends. CDR3 size: 15 residues.

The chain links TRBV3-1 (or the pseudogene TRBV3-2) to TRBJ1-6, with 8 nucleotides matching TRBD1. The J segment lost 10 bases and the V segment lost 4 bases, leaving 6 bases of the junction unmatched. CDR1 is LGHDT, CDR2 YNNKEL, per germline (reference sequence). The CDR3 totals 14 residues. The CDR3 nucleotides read TGTGCCAGCAGCCCCACCAGGGGGCACTCACCCCTCCACTTT. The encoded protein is CASSPTRGHSPLHF.

CDR3 protein: CASWSGGGTEAFF. The CDR3 DNA reads TGTGCCAGCTGGAGCGGGGGGGGCACTGAAGCTTTCTTT. The chain joins TRBV6-5 to TRBJ1-1, with a weak D call TRBD1 (5 bases). Trimming cost V 8 bases and J 4 bases, with 14 bases left between them. There are 13 residues in the CDR3. From germline, CDR1 is MNHEY and CDR2 SVGAGI.

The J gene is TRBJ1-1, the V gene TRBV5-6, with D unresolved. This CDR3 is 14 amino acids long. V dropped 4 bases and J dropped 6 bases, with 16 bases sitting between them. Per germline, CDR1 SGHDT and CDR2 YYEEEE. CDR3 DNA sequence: TGTGCCAGCAGCGGGCCATGGGTAAACGCTGAAGCTTTCTTT. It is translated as CASSGPWVNAEAFF.

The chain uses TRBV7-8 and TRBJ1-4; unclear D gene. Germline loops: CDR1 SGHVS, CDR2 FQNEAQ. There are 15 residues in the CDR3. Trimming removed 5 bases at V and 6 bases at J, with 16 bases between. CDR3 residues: CASSPRSGWDEKLFF. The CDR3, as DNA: TGTGCCAGCAGCCCTCGATCGGGGTGGGATGAAAAACTGTTTTTT.

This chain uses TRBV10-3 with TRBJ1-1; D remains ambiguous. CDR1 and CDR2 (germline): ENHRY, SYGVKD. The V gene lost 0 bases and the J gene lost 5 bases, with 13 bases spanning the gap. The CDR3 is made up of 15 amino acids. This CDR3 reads CAISESTARRTEAFF. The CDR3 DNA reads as TGTGCCATCAGTGAGTCTACGGCAAGGCGGACTGAAGCTTTCTTT.

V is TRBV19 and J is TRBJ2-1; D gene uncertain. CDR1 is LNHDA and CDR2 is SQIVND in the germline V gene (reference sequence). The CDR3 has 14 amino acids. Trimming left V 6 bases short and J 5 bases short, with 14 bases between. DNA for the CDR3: TGTGCCAGTAGCCCGACACAACTTCACAATGAGCAGTTCTTC. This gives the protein CASSPTQLHNEQFF.

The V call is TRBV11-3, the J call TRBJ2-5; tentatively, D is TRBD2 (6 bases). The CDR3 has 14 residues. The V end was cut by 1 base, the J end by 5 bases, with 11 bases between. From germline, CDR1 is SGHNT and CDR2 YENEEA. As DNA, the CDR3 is TGTGCCAGCAGCTTAGTGGGCGGGGAGGAGACCCAGTACTTC. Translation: CASSLVGGEETQYF.

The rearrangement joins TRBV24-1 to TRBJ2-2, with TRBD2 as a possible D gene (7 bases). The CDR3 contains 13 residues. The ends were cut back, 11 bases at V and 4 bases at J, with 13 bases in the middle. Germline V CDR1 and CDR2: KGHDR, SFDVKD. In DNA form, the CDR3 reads TGTGCCAGCCAGGGGAGGGCCACCGGGGAGCTGTTTTTT. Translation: CASQGRATGELFF.

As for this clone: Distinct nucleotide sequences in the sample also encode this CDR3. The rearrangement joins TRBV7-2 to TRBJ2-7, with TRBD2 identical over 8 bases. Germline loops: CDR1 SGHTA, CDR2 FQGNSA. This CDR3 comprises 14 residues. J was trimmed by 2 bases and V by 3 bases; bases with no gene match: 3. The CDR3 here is CASSFSGRPYEQYF. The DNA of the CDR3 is TGTGCCAGCAGCTTCAGCGGGAGACCCTACGAGCAGTACTTC.

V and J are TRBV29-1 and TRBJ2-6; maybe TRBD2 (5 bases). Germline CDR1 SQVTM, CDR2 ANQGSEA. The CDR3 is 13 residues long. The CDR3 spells CSAGGSGANVLTF. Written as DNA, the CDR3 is TGCTCGGCCGGAGGCTCTGGGGCCAACGTCCTGACTTTC.

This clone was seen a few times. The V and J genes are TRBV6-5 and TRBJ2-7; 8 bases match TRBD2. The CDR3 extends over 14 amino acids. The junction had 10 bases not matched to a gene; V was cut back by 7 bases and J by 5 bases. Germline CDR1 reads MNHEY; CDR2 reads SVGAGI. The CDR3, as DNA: TGTGCCAGCAAGATTAGCGGGGCCTGGGACGAGCAGTACTTC. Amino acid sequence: CASKISGAWDEQYF.

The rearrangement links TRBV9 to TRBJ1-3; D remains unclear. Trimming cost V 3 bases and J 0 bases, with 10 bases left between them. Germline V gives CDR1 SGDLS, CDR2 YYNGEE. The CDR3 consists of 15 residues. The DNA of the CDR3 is TGTGCCAGCAGCGCCGTGTCCAGCTCTGGAAACACCATATATTTT. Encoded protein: CASSAVSSSGNTIYF.

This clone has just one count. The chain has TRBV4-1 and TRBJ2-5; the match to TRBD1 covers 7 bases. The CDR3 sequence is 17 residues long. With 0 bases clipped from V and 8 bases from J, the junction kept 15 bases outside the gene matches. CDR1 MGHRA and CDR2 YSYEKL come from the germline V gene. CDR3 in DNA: TGCGCCAGCAGCCAAGAGCGGGCAGGGGGACCCTTAGGAACCCAGTACTTC. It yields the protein CASSQERAGGPLGTQYF.

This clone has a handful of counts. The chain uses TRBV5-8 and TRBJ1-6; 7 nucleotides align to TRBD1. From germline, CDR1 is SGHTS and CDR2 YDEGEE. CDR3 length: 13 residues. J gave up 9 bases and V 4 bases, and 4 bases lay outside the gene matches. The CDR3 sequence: CASSHRGPSPLHF. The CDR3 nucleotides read TGTGCCAGCAGCCACAGGGGACCTTCACCCCTCCACTTT. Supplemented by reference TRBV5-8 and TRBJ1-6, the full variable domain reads EAGVTQSPTHLIKTRGQQATLRCSPISGHTSVYWYQQALGLGLQFLLWYDEGEERNRGNFPPRFSGRQFPNYSSELNVNALELEDSALYLCASSHRGPSPLHFGNGTRLTVT.

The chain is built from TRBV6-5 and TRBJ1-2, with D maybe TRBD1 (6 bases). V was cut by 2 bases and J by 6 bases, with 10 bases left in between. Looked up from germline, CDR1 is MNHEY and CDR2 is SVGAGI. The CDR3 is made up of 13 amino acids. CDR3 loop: CASSYGGLDGYTF. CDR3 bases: TGTGCCAGCAGTTACGGGGGCTTGGATGGCTACACCTTC.

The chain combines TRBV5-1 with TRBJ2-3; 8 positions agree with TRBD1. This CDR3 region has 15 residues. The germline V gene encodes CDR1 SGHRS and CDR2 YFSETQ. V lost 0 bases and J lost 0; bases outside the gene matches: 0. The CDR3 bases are TGCGCCAGCAGCTTGGGACAGGGGAGCACAGATACGCAGTATTTT. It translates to CASSLGQGSTDTQYF.

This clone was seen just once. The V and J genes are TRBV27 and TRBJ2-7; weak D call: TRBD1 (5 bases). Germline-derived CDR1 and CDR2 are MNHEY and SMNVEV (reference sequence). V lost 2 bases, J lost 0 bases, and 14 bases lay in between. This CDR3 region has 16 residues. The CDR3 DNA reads TGTGCCAGCAGTTTAGATATGACAGCCATCTCCTACGAGCAGTACTTC. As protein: CASSLDMTAISYEQYF.